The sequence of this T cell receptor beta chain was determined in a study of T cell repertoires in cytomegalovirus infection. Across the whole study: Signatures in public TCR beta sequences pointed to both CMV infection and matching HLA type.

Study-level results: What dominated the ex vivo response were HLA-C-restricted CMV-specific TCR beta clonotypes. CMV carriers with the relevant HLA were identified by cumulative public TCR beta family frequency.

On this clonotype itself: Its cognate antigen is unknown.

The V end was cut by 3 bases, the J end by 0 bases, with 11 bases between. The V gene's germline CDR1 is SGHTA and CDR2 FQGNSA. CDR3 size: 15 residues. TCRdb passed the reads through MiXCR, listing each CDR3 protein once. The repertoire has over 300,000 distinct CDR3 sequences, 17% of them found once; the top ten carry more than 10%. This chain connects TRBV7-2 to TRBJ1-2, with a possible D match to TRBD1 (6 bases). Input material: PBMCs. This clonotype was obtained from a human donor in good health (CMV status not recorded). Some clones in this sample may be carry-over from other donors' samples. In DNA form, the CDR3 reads TGTGCCAGCAGCTTCCCGACAGGAGCTAACTATGGCTACACCTTC. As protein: CASSFPTGANYGYTF.